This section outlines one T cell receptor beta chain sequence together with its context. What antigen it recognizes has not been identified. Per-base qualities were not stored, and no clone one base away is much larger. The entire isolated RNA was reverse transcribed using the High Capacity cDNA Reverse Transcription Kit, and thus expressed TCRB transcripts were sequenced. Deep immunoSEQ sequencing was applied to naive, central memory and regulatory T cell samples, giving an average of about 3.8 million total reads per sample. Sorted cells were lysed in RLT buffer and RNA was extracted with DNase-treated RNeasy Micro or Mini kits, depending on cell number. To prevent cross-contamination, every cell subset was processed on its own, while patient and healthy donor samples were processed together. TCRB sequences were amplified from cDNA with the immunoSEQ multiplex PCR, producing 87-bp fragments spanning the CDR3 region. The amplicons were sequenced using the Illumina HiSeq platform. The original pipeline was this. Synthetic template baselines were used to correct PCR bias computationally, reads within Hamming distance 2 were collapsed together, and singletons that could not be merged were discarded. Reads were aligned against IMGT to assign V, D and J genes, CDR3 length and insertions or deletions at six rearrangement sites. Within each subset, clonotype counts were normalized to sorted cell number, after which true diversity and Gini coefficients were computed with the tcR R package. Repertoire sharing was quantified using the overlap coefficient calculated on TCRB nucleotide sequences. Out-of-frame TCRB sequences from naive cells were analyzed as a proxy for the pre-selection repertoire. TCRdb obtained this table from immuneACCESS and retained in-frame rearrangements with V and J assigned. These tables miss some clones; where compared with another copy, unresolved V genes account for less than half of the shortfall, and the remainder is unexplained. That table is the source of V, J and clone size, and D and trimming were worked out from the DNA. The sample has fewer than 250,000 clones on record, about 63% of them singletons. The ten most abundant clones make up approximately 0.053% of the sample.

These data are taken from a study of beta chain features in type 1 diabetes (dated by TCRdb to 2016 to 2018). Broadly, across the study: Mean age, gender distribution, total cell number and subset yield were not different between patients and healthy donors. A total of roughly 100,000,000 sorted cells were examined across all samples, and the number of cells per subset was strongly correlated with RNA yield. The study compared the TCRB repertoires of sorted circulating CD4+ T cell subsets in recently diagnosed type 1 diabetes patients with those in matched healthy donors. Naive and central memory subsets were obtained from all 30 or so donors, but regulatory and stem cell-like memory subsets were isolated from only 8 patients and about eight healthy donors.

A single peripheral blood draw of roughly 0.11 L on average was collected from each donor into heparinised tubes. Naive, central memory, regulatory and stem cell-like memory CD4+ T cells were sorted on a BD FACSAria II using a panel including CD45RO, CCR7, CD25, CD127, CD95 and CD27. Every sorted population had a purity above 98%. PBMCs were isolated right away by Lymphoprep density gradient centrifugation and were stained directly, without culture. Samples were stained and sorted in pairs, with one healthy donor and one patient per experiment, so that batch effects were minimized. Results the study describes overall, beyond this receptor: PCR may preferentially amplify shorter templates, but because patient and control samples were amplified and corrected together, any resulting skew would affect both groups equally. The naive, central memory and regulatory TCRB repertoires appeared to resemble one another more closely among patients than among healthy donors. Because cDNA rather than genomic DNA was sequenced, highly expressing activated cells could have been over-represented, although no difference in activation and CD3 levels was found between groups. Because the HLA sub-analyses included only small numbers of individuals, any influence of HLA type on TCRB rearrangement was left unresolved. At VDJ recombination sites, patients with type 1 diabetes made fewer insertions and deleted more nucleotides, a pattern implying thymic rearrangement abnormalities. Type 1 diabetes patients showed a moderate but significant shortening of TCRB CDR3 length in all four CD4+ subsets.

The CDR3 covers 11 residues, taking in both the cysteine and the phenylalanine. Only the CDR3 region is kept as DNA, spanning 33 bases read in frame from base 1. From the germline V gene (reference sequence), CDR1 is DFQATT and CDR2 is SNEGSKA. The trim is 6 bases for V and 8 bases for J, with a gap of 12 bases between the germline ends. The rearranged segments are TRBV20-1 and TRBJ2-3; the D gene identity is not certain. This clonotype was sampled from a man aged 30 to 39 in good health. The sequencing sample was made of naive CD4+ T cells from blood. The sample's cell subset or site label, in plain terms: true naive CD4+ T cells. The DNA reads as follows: TGCAGTGCCCCCGGATCGGGTACGCAGTATTTT. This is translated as CSAPGSGTQYF.